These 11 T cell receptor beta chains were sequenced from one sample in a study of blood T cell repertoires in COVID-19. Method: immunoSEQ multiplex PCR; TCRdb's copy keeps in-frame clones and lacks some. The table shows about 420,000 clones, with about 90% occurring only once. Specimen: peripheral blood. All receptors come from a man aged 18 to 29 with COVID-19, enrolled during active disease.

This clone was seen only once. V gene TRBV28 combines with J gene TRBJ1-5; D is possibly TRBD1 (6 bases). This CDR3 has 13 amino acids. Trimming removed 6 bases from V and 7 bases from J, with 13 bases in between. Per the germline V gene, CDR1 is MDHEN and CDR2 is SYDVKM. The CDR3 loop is CASRSRQVQPQHF. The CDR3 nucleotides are TGTGCCAGCAGATCTAGACAGGTCCAGCCCCAGCATTTT.

CDR3 residues: CASSEDRFGSPLHF. The CDR3 nucleotides are TGTGCCAGCAGCGAGGACAGGTTTGGATCACCCCTCCACTTT. V and J are TRBV2 and TRBJ1-6, with 7 positions matching TRBD1. Germline V gene lookup returns CDR1 SNHLY and CDR2 FYNNEI. The V and J ends lost 6 bases and 10 bases, in that order; junction bases with no gene match: 9. CDR3 length: 14 residues.

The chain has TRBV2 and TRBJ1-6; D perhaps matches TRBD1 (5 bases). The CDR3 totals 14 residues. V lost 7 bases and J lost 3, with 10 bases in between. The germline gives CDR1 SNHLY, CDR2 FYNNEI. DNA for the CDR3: TGTGCCAGCAATCAGGGTGTCTATAATTCACCCCTCCACTTT. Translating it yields CASNQGVYNSPLHF.

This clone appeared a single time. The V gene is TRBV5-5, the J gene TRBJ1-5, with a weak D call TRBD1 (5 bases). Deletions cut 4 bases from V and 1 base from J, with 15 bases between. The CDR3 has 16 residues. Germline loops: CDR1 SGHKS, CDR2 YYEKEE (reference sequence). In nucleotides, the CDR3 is TGTGCCAGCAGCGCAATGGGGGGTGGGAGCAATCAGCCCCAGCATTTT. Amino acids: CASSAMGGGSNQPQHF.

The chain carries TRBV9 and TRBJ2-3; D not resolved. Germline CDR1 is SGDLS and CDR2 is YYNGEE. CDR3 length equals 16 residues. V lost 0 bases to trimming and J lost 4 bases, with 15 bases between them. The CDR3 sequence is CASSVAGRLQADTQYF. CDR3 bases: TGTGCCAGCAGCGTAGCTGGCAGGCTTCAGGCAGATACGCAGTATTTT.

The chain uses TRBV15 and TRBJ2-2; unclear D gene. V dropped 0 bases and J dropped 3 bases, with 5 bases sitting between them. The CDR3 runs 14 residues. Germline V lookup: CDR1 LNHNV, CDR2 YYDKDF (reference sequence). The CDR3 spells CATSRDQDTGELFF. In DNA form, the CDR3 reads TGTGCCACCAGCAGAGATCAGGACACCGGGGAGCTGTTTTTT.

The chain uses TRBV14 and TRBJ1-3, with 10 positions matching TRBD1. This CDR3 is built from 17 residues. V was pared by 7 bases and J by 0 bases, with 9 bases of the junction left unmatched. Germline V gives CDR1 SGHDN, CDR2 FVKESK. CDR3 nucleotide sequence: TGTGCCAGCACCAGGACAGGGGGAACTTTCTCTGGAAACACCATATATTTT. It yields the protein CASTRTGGTFSGNTIYF.

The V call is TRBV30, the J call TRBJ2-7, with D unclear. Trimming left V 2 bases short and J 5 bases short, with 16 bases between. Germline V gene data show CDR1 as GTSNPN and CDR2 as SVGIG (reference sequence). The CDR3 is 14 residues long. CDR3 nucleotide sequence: TGTGCCTGGAGTACCCGACTGGAAACCGACGAGCAGTACTTC. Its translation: CAWSTRLETDEQYF.

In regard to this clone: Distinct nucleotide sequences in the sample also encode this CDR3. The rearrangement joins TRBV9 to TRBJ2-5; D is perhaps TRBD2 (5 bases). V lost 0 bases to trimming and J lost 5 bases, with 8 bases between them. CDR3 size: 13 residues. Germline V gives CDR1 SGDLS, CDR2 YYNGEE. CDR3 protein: CASSVGLAETQYF. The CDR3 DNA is TGTGCCAGCAGCGTAGGGCTAGCCGAGACCCAGTACTTC.

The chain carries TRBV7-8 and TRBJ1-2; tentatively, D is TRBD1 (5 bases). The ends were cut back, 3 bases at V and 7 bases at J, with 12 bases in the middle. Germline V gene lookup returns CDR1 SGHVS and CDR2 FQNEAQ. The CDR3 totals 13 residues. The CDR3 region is CASSFGREAGYTF. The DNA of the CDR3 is TGTGCCAGCAGCTTCGGCAGGGAGGCTGGCTACACCTTC.

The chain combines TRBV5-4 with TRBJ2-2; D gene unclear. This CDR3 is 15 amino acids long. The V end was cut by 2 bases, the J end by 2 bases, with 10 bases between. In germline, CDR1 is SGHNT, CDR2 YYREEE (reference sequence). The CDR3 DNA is TGTGCCAGCAGCTTCCGTAGCAGTAACACCGGGGAGCTGTTTTTT. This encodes CASSFRSSNTGELFF. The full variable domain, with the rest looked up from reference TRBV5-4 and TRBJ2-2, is ETGVTQSPTHLIKTRGQQVTLRCSSQSGHNTVSWYQQALGQGPQFIFQYYREEENGRGNFPPRFSGLQFPNYSSELNVNALELDDSALYLCASSFRSSNTGELFFGEGSRLTVL.